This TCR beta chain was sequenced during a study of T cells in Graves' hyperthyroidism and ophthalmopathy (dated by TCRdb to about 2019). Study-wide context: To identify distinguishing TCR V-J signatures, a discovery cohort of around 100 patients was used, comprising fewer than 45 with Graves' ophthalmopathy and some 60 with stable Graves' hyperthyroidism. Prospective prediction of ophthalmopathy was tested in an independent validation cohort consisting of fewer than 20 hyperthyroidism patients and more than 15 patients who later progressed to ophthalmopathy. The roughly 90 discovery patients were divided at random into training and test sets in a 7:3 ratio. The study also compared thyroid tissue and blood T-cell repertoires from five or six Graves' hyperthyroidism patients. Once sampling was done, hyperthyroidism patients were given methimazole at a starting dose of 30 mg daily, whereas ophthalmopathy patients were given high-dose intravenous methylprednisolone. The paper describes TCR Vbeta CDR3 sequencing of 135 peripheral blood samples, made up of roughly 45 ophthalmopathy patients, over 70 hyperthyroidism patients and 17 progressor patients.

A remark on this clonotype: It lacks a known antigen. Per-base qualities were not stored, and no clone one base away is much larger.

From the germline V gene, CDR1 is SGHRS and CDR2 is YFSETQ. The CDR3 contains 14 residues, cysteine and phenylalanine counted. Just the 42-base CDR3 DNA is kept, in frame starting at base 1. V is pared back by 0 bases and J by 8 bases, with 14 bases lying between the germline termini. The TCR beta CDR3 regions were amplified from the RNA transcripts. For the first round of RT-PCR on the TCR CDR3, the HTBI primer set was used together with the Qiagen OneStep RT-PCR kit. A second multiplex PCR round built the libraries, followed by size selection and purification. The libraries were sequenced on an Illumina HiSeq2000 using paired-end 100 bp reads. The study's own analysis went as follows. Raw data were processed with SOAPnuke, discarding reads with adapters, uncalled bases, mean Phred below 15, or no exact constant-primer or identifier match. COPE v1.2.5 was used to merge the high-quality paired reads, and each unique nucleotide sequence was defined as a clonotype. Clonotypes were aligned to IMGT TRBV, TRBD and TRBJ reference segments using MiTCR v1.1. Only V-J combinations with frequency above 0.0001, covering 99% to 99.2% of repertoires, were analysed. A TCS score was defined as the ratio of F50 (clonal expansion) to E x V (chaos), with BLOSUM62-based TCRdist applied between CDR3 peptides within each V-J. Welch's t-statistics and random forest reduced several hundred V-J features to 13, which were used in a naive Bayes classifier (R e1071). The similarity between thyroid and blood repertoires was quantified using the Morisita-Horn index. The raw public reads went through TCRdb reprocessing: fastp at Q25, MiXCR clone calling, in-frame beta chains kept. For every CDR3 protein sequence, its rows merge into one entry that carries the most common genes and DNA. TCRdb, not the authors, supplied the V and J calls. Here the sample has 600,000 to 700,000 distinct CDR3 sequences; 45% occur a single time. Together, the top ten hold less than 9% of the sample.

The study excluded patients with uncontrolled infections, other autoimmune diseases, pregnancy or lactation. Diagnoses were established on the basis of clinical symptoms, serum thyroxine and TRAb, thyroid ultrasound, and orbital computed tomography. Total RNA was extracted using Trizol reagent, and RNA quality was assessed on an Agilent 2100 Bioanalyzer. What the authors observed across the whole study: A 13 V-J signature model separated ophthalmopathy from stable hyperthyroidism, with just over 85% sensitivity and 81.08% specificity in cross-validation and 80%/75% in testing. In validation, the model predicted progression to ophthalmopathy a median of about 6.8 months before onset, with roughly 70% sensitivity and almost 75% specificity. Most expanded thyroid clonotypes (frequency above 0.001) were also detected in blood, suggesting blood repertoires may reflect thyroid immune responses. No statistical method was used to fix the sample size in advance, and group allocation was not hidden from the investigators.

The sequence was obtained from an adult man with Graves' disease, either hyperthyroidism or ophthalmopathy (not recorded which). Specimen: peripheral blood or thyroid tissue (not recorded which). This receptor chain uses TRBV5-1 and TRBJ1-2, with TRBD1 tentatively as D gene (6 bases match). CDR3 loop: CASSLGVGAEGYTF. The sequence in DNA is TGCGCCAGCAGCTTGGGCGTGGGGGCGGAAGGCTACACCTTC. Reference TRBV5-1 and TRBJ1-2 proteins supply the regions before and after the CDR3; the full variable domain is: KAGVTQTPRYLIKTRGQQVTLSCSPISGHRSVSWYQQTPGQGLQFLFEYFSETQRNKGNFPGRFSGRQFSNSRSEMNVSTLELGDSALYLCASSLGVGAEGYTFGSGTRLTVV.